This is a list of T cell receptor beta chains from one sample in a study of blood T cell repertoires in COVID-19. The table came from immunoSEQ multiplex PCR; TCRdb's copy has only in-frame clones and leaves some out. The data contain approximately 170,000 clones, about four fifths of them singletons. Sequenced input: peripheral blood. The receptors stem from a man in his 70s who had recovered from COVID-19. Both conserved end residues are part of each CDR3. The order of the fields is V gene, clone size, J gene, D gene, CDR3 protein, CDR3 DNA. D genes are given only for firm matches. Clone sizes are given selectively: once, few, many, or a class where the clone is expanded.

>TRBV4-1|-|TRBJ1-2|TRBD1
CASSQETGVRGGTF
TGCGCCAGCAGCCAAGAAACAGGGGTGAGGGGTGGCACCTTC
>TRBV28|-|TRBJ1-2|-
CASRVGAVPYGYTF
TGTGCCAGCAGGGTAGGAGCAGTTCCCTATGGCTACACCTTC
>TRBV10-3|-|TRBJ1-1|-
CAIRTQENTEAFF
TGTGCCATCAGGACGCAGGAGAACACTGAAGCTTTCTTT
>TRBV7-2|-|TRBJ2-3|-
CASSLGQGSTDTQYF
TGTGCCAGCAGCTTAGGCCAGGGGAGCACAGATACGCAGTATTTT
>TRBV20-1|-|TRBJ2-1|-
CSASMGGLSYNEQFF
TGCAGTGCTAGTATGGGAGGCCTCTCCTACAATGAGCAGTTCTTC
>TRBV19|-|TRBJ1-1|TRBD1
CASSTTGATTEAFF
TGTGCCAGTAGTACGACAGGGGCCACGACTGAAGCTTTCTTT
>TRBV19|-|TRBJ2-2|TRBD2
CASRGGAGSGELFF
TGTGCCAGTAGGGGAGGGGCTGGTTCCGGGGAGCTGTTTTTT
>TRBV3-1/TRBV3-2|-|TRBJ1-2|-
CASSQEGGGKDGYTF
TGTGCCAGCAGCCAAGAGGGTGGAGGGAAGGACGGCTACACCTTC
>TRBV6-5|few|TRBJ1-5|TRBD1
CASSDRVSNQPQHF
TGTGCCAGCAGCGACAGGGTTAGCAATCAGCCCCAGCATTTT
>TRBV6-2/TRBV6-3|-|TRBJ2-2|-
CASSYGLARNTGELFF
TGTGCCAGCAGTTACGGGCTAGCGAGGAACACCGGGGAGCTGTTTTTT
>TRBV3-1/TRBV3-2|-|TRBJ2-7|TRBD2
CASSTSGTSDEQYF
TGTGCCAGCAGTACCTCCGGGACTAGCGACGAGCAGTACTTC
>TRBV5-1|-|TRBJ2-2|-
CASSLEYPGTGELFF
TGCGCCAGCAGCTTGGAGTACCCGGGCACCGGGGAGCTGTTTTTT
>TRBV5-1|-|TRBJ2-7|TRBD2
CASSLPPEGGSYEQYF
TGCGCCAGCAGCTTGCCCCCTGAGGGAGGGTCTTATGAGCAGTACTTC
>TRBV7-2|-|TRBJ2-4|TRBD2
CASTLAGGGNIQYF
TGTGCCAGCACCCTAGCGGGCGGGGGAAACATTCAGTACTTC
>TRBV5-1|-|TRBJ2-2|TRBD2
CASSLERENTGELFF
TGCGCCAGCAGCTTGGAGCGGGAGAACACCGGGGAGCTGTTTTTT
>TRBV12-3/TRBV12-4|once|TRBJ1-5|-
CASSLPNQPQHF
TGTGCCAGCAGTTTACCTAATCAGCCCCAGCATTTT
>TRBV19|-|TRBJ2-2|-
CASSRTAANTGELFF
TGTGCCAGTAGTAGGACAGCCGCGAACACCGGGGAGCTGTTTTTT
>TRBV4-1|-|TRBJ2-3|TRBD2
CASSLRTSGGSTDTQYF
TGCGCCAGCAGCCTCCGGACTAGCGGGGGGTCCACGGATACGCAGTATTTT
>TRBV6-1|-|TRBJ1-2|-
CASSELRGNYGYTF
TGTGCCAGCAGTGAGTTACGGGGGAACTATGGCTACACCTTC
>TRBV19|-|TRBJ1-4|TRBD1
CATLQSGTGIATNEKLFF
TGTGCCACCCTCCAGTCCGGGACAGGGATAGCGACTAATGAAAAACTGTTTTTT
>TRBV7-3|-|TRBJ2-3|-
CASSLNGRGDTQYF
TGTGCCAGCAGCTTAAACGGGAGAGGGGATACGCAGTATTTT
>TRBV15|-|TRBJ1-6|TRBD1
CATSNTGGYNSPLHF
TGTGCCACCAGCAACACAGGGGGTTATAATTCACCCCTCCACTTT
>TRBV28|-|TRBJ2-4|-
CASSSPVKGLAKNIQYF
TGTGCCAGCAGTTCCCCGGTGAAGGGACTAGCCAAAAACATTCAGTACTTC
>TRBV5-6|-|TRBJ2-7|TRBD1
CASSLGTGGSYEQYF
TGTGCCAGCAGCTTGGGGACAGGGGGCTCCTACGAGCAGTACTTC